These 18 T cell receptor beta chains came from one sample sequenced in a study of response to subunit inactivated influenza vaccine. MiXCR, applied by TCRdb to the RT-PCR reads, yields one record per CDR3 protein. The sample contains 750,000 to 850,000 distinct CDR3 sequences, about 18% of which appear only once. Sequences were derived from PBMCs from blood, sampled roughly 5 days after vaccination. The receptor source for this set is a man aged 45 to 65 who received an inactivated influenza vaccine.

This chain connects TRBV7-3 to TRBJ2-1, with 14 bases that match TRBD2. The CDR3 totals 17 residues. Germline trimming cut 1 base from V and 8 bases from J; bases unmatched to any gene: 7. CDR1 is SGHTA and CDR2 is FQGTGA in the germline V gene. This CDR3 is CASSLRGTSGGTHEQFF. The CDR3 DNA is TGTGCCAGCAGCTTAAGGGGGACTAGCGGGGGCACCCATGAGCAGTTCTTC.

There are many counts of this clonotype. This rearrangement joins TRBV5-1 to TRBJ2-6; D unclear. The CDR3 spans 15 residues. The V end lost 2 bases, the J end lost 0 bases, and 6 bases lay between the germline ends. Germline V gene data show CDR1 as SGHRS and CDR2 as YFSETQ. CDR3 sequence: CASSLQYSGANVLTF. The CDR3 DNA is TGCGCCAGCAGCTTACAATACTCTGGGGCCAACGTCCTGACTTTC. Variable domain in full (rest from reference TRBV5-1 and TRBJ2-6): KAGVTQTPRYLIKTRGQQVTLSCSPISGHRSVSWYQQTPGQGLQFLFEYFSETQRNKGNFPGRFSGRQFSNSRSEMNVSTLELGDSALYLCASSLQYSGANVLTFGAGSRLTVL.

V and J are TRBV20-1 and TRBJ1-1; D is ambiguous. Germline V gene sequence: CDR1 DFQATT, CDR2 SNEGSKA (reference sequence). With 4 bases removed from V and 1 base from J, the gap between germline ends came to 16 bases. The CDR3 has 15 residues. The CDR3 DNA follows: TGCAGTGCTAAGTCGACACCGGCCGCGAACACTGAAGCTTTCTTT. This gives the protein CSAKSTPAANTEAFF.

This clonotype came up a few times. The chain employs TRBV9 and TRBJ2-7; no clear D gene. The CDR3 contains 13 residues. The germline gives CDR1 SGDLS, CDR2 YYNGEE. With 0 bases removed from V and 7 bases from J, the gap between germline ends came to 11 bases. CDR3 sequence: CASSVGGSSEQYF. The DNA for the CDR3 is TGTGCCAGCAGCGTAGGTGGTAGCAGTGAGCAGTACTTC.

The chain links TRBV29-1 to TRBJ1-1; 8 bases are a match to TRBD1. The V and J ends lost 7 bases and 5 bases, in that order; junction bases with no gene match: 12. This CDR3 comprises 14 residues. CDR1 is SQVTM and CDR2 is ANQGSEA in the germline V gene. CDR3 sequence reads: CSAHRGNPGTEAFF. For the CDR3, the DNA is TGCAGCGCCCACAGGGGGAACCCTGGAACTGAAGCTTTCTTT.

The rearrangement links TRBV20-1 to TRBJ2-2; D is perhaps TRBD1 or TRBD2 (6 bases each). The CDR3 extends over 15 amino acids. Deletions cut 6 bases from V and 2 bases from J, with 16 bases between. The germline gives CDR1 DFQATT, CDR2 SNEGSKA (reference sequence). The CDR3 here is CSASQGGRNTGELFF. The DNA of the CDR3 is TGCAGTGCATCTCAAGGGGGGCGTAACACCGGGGAGCTGTTTTTT.

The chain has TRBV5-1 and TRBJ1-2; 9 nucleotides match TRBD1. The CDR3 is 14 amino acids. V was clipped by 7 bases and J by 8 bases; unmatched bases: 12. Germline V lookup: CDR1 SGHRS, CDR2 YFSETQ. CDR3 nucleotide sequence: TGCGCCAGCCGCAACAGCCGGGACAGGGAAGGCTACACCTTC. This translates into CASRNSRDREGYTF.

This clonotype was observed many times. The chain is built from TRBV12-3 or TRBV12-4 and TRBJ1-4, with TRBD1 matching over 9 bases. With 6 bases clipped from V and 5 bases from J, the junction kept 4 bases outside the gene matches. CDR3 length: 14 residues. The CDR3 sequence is CASSYGTGNEKLFF. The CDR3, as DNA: TGTGCCAGCAGCTACGGGACAGGGAATGAAAAACTGTTTTTT.

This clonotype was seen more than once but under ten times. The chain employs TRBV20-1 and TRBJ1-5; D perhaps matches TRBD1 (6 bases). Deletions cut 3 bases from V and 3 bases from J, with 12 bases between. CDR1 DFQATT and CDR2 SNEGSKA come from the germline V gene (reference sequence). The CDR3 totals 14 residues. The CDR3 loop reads CSASTGKPNQPQHF. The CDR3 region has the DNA TGCAGTGCTAGCACAGGGAAGCCCAATCAGCCCCAGCATTTT.

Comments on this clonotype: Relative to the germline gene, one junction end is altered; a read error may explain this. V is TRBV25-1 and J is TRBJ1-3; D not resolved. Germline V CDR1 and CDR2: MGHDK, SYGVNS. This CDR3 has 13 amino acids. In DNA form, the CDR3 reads TGTGCCAGCAACGACAACTCTGGAAATACCATATATTTT. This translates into CASNDNSGNTIYF.

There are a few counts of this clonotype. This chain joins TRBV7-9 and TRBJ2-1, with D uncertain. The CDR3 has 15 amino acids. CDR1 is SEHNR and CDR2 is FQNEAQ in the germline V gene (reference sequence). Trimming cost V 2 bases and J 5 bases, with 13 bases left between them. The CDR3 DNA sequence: TGTGCCAGCAGCTTAAAGAACTCTCGGCACAATGAGCAGTTCTTC. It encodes CASSLKNSRHNEQFF.

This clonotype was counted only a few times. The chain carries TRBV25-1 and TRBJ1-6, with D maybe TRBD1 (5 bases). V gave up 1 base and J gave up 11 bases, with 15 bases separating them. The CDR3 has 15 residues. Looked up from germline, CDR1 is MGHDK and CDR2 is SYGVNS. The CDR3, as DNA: TGTGCCAGCAGTGAATCCGGCAGGGTAACAGCACCCCTCCACTTT. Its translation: CASSESGRVTAPLHF. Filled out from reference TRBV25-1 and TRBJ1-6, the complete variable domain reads EADIYQTPRYLVIGTGKKITLECSQTMGHDKMYWYQQDPGMELHLIHYSYGVNSTEKGDLSSESTVSRIRTEHFPLTLESARPSHTSQYLCASSESGRVTAPLHFGNGTRLTVT.

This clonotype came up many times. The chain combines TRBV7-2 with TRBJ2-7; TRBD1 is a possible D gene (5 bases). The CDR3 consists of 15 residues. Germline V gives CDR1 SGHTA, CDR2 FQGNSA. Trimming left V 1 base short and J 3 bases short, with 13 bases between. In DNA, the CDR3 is TGTGCCAGCAGCTTAGGTCAGGGTATTGGCTACGAGCAGTACTTC. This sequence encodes CASSLGQGIGYEQYF.

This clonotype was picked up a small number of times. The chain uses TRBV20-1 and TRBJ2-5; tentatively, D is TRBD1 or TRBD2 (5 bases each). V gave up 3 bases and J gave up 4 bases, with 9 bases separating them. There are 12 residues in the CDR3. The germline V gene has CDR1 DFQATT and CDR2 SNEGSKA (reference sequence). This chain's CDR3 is CSASRGTETQYF. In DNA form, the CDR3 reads TGCAGTGCTAGCCGAGGGACAGAGACCCAGTACTTC.

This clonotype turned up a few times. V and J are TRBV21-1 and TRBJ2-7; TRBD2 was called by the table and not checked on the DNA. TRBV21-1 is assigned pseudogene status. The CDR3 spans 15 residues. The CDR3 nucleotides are TGTGCCAGCAGCAAAGCGGAGGCTAGTTATAACGAGCAGTACTTC. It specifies CASSKAEASYNEQYF.

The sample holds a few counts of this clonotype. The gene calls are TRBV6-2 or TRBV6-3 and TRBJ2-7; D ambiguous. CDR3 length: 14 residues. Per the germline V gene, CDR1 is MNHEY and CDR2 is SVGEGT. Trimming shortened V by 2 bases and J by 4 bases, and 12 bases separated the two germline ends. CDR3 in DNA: TGTGCCAGCAGTTACGTCTACCCGAGATACGAGCAGTACTTC. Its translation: CASSYVYPRYEQYF.

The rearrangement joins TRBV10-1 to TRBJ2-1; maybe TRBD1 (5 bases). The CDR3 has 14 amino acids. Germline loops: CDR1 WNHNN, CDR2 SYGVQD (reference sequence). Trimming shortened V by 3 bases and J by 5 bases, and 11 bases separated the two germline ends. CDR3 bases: TGCGCCAGCAGTGATTTCGGACAACACAATGAGCAGTTCTTC. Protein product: CASSDFGQHNEQFF.

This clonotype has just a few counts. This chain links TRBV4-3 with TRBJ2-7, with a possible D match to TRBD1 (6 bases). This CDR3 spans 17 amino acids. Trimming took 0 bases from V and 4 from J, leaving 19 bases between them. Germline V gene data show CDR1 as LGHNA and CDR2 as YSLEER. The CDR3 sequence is CASSQEVEFGQPYEQYF. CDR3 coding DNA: TGCGCCAGCAGCCAAGAGGTGGAGTTCGGACAGCCGTACGAGCAGTACTTC.